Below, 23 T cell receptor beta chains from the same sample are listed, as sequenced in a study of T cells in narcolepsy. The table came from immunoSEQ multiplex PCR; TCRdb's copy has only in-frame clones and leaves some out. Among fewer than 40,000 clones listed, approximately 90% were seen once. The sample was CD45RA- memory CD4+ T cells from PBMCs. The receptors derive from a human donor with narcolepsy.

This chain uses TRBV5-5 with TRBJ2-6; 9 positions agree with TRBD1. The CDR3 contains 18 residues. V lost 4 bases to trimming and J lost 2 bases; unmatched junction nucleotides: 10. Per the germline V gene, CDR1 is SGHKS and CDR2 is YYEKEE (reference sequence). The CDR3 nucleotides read TGTGCCAGCAGCGTAAGGGGACAGGGAGGACCTGGGGCCAACGTCCTGACTTTC. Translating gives CASSVRGQGGPGANVLTF.

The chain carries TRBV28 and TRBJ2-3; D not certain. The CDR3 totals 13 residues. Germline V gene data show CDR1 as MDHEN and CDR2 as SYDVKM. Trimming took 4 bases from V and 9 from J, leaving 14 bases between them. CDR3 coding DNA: TGTGCCAGCAGTTCCGTGACCGTGGGCACGCAGTATTTT. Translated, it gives CASSSVTVGTQYF.

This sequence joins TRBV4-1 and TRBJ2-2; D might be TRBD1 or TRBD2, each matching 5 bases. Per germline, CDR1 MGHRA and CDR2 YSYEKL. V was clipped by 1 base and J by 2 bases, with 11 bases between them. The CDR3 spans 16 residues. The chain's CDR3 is CASSQVAGGNTGELFF. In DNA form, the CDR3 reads TGCGCCAGCAGCCAAGTTGCTGGGGGTAACACCGGGGAGCTGTTTTTT.

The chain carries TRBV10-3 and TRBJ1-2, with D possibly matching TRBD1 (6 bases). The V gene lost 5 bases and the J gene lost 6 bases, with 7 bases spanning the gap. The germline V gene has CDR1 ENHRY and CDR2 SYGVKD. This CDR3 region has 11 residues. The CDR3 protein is CAISYRDGYTF. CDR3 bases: TGTGCCATCAGTTACAGGGATGGCTACACCTTC.

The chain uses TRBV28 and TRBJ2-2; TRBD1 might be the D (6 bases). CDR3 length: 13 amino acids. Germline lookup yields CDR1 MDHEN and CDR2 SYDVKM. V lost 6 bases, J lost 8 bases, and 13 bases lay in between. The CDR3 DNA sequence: TGTGCCAGCAGACCGGGACAACCGGGGGAGCTGTTTTTT. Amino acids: CASRPGQPGELFF.

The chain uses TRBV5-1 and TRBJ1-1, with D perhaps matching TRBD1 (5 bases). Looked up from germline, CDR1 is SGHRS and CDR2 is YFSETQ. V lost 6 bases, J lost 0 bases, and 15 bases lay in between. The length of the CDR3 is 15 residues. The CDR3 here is CASNRQGDMNTEAFF. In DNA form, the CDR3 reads TGCGCCAGCAATAGGCAGGGAGATATGAACACTGAAGCTTTCTTT.

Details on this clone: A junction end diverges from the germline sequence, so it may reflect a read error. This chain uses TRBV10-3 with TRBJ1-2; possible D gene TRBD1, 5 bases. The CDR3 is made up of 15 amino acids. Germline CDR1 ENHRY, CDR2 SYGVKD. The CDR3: CATSPSGASNCGYTF. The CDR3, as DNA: TGTGCCACCAGCCCCTCTGGGGCTTCTAACTGTGGCTACACCTTC.

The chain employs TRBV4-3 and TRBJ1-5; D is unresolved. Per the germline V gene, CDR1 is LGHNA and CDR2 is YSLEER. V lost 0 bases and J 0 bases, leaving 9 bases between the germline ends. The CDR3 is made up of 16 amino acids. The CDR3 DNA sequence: TGCGCCAGCAGCCAAGAACTTGATTATAGCAATCAGCCCCAGCATTTT. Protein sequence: CASSQELDYSNQPQHF.

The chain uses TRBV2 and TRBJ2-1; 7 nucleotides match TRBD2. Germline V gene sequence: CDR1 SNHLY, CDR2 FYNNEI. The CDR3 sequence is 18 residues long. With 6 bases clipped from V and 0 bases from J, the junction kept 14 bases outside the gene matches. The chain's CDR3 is CASSGLGDPSSSYNEQFF. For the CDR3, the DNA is TGTGCCAGCAGCGGACTAGGGGACCCCTCGAGCTCCTACAATGAGCAGTTCTTC.

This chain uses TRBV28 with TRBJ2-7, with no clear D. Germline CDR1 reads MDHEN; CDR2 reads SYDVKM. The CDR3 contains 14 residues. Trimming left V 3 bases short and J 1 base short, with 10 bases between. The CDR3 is CASSFRVQSYEQYF. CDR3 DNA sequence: TGTGCCAGCAGTTTCCGGGTCCAATCCTACGAGCAGTACTTC.

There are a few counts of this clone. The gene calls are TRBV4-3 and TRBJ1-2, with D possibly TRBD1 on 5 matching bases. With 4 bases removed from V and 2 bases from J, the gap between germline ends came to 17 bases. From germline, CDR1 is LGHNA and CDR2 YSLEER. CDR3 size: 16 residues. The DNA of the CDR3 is TGCGCCAGCAGCCGAGCCGGGGCAGGCCGGAACTATGGCTACACCTTC. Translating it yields CASSRAGAGRNYGYTF.

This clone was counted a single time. The CDR3 bases are TGTGCCATCAGTCCGGGGACAGGGAGGGGGGCCTCCTACGAGCAGTACTTC. This codes for CAISPGTGRGASYEQYF. The genes are TRBV10-3 and TRBJ2-7; 9 bases fit TRBD1. Germline values: CDR1 ENHRY, CDR2 SYGVKD. J lost 0 bases, V lost 5 bases, and 11 bases had no gene match. The CDR3 covers 17 residues.

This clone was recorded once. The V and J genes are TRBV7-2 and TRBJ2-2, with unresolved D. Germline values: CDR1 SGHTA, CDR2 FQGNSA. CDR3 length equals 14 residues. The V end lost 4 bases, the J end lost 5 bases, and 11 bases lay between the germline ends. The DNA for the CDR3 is TGTGCCAGCAGCTCCACGGACGGGACCGGGGAGCTGTTTTTT. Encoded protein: CASSSTDGTGELFF.

CDR3 sequence: CSLGGGTDTQYF. Here the CDR3 DNA reads TGCAGCTTGGGAGGGGGCACAGATACGCAGTATTTT. V gene TRBV29-1 combines with J gene TRBJ2-3, with 7 positions matching TRBD2. CDR3 length: 12 residues. Per the germline V gene, CDR1 is SQVTM and CDR2 is ANQGSEA. J lost 1 base, V lost 8 bases, and 3 bases had no gene match.

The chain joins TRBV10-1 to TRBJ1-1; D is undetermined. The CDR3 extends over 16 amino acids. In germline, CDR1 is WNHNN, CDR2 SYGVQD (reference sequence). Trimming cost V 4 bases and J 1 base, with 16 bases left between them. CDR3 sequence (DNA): TGCGCCAGCAGTGCCGACGTCAGAGGAAAGAACACTGAAGCTTTCTTT. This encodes CASSADVRGKNTEAFF.

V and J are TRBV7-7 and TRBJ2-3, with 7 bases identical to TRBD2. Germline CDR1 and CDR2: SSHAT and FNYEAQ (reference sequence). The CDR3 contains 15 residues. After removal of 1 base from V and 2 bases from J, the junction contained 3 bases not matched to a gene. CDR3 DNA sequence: TGTGCCAGCAGCTTAGAGGGACTATTCACAGATACGCAGTATTTT. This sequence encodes CASSLEGLFTDTQYF.

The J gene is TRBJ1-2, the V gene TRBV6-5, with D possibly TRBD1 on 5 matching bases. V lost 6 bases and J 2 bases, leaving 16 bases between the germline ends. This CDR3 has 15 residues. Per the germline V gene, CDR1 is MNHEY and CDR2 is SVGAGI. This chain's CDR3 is CASSQGAPLNYGYTF. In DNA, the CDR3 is TGTGCCAGCAGCCAAGGGGCGCCATTAAACTATGGCTACACCTTC.

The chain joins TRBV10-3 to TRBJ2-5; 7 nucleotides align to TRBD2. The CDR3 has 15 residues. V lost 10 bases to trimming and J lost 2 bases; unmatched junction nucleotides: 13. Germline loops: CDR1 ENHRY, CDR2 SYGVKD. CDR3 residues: CASRTERDVQETQYF. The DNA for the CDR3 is TGTGCCAGCCGTACGGAGCGGGATGTTCAAGAGACCCAGTACTTC.

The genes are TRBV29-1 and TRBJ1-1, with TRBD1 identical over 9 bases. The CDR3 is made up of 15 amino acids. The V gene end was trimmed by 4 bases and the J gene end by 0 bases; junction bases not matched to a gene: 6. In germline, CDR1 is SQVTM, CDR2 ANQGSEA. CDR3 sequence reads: CSVVGTGFLNTEAFF. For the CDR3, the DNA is TGCAGCGTTGTTGGGACAGGGTTTTTGAACACTGAAGCTTTCTTT.

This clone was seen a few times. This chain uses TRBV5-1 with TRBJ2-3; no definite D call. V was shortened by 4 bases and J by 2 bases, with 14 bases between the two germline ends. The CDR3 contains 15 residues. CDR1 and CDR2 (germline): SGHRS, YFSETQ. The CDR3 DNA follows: TGCGCCAGCAGCCTTCACAACCCTGTCACAGATACGCAGTATTTT. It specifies CASSLHNPVTDTQYF.

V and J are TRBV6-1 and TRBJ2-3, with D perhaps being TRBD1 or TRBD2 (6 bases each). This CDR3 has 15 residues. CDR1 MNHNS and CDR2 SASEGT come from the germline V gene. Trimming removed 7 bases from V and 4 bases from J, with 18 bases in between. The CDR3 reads CASTRIRGRSDTQYF. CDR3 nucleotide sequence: TGTGCCAGCACCCGGATCCGGGGGCGTTCAGATACGCAGTATTTT.

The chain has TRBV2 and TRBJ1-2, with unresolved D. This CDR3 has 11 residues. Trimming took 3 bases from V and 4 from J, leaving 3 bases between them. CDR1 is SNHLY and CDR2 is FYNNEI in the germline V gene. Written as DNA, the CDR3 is TGTGCCAGCAGTGACATCTATGGCTACACCTTC. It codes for CASSDIYGYTF. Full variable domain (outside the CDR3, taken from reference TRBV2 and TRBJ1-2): EPEVTQTPSHQVTQMGQEVILRCVPISNHLYFYWYRQILGQKVEFLVSFYNNEISEKSEIFDDQFSVERPDGSNFTLKIRSTKLEDSAMYFCASSDIYGYTFGSGTRLTVV.

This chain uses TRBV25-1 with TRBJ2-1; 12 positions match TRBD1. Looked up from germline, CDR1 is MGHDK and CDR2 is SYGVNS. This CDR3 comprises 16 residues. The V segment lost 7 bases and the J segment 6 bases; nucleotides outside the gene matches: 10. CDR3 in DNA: TGTGCCAGCACCCCGGGCGGGGACAGGGGGCTCAATGAGCAGTTCTTC. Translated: CASTPGGDRGLNEQFF.